This paragraph reports one TCR beta chain. These data belong to a study of blood T cell repertoires in COVID-19. Study in general: Whether acute or convalescent, the COVID-19 samples came from the United States, Italy and Spain. The analysed material was cDNA or gDNA that came from T cells, B-cell-depleted T cells, or PBMCs.

Per the original data handling: Researchers report that nucleated cell counts were estimated from reference gene primer amplification. Clones were read by immunoSEQ multiplex PCR, and TCRdb kept only the in-frame ones, dropping some. D and trimming were read from the DNA, whereas the V and J calls and clone size are those reported in that table. Of roughly 160,000 clones detected, approximately 86% appear once; the ten largest clones hold around 8.2%. The CDR3 covers 13 residues. CDR1 and CDR2 (germline): MDHEN, SYDVKM. The V end lost 8 bases, the J end lost 5 bases, and 15 bases lay between the germline ends.

This chain connects TRBV28 to TRBJ1-2; D is undetermined. The sequence derives from a man in his sixties with acute or convalescent COVID-19. The sequenced material came from peripheral blood. The CDR3: CASAPGGGYGYTF. CDR3 bases: TGTGCCAGCGCTCCCGGAGGTGGGTATGGCTACACCTTC.